The 15 T cell receptor beta chains below were found in one sample sequenced in a study of metastatic and nonmetastatic thyroid tumors. TCRdb redid the clone calls on the PCR reads using MiXCR. The data contain some 18,000 clones, approximately 22% of them seen just once; the ten biggest clones take up less than 11%. Treatment of any kind had been given to no patient before thyroid surgery. The sample comprised tumor tissue. Receptors were obtained from a male donor with papillary thyroid cancer or a benign thyroid nodule (not recorded which). Some clones in this sample may be carry-over from other donors' samples.

This clone is labeled medium-sized. The chain employs TRBV30 and TRBJ2-5; D uncertain. V lost 1 base and J lost 4, with 10 bases in between. Germline V gene sequence: CDR1 GTSNPN, CDR2 SVGIG (reference sequence). The CDR3 is made up of 13 amino acids. Here the CDR3 DNA reads TGTGCCTGGAGTGGTGTCGCTCGAGAGACCCAGTACTTC. Translation: CAWSGVARETQYF.

At least ten counts were recorded for this clone. A clone one base away is much larger, so this may be a read error. Additional DNA sequences in this sample encode the identical CDR3. This chain uses TRBV7-9 with TRBJ1-1, with a weak D call TRBD1 (6 bases). Germline V CDR1 and CDR2: SEHNR, FQNEAQ (reference sequence). Trimming stripped 5 bases from V and 7 bases from J, with 17 bases between. The CDR3 is 14 amino acids. CDR3 protein: CASSPKTGIGEAFF. CDR3 coding DNA: TGTGCCAGCAGCCCGAAGACAGGAATCGGTGAAGCTTTCTTT.

This clone was seen at least ten times. The J gene is TRBJ2-2, the V gene TRBV4-3; D might be TRBD1 (5 bases). Trimming left V 1 base short and J 6 bases short, with 18 bases between. Germline V CDR1 and CDR2: LGHNA, YSLEER. This CDR3 is built from 17 residues. The CDR3 region is CASSQAVPGYGSGELFF. DNA for the CDR3: TGCGCCAGCAGCCAAGCTGTTCCAGGGTATGGTTCCGGGGAGCTGTTTTTT.

This clone was detected many times. V and J are TRBV6-1 and TRBJ1-5; no reliable D call. The CDR3 loop spans 15 amino acids. V lost 6 bases, J lost 0 bases, and 12 bases lay in between. CDR1 is MNHNS, CDR2 SASEGT, per germline. The CDR3: CASRPMDLSNQPQHF. The CDR3 DNA sequence: TGTGCCAGCAGGCCGATGGACCTTAGCAATCAGCCCCAGCATTTT.

This clone was seen at least ten times. The CDR3 DNA reads as TGTGCCAGCAGCTTAGGGACTAGTTTCCTCTACGAGCAGTACTTC. This sequence encodes CASSLGTSFLYEQYF. The V and J genes are TRBV7-2 and TRBJ2-7; 7 nucleotides align to TRBD2. V lost 1 base to trimming and J lost 3 bases; unmatched junction nucleotides: 6. Germline CDR1 SGHTA, CDR2 FQGNSA. The CDR3 is made up of 15 amino acids.

In this sample, this clone is medium-sized. The V and J genes are TRBV6-4 and TRBJ2-7; weak D call: TRBD2 (6 bases). The CDR3 spans 19 residues. The V end was cut by 2 bases, the J end by 2 bases, with 25 bases between. The germline V gene has CDR1 MRHNA and CDR2 SNTAGT. DNA for the CDR3: TGTGCCAGCAGTGACCGCCCCGGGGAGGACGCCGCGAGGACCTACGAGCAGTACTTC. This codes for CASSDRPGEDAARTYEQYF.

By its share, this clone is medium-sized. This chain links TRBV6-6 with TRBJ2-1; D is perhaps TRBD2 (6 bases). There are 16 residues in the CDR3. Germline loops: CDR1 MNHNY, CDR2 SVGAGI (reference sequence). V was cut by 0 bases and J by 3 bases, with 12 bases left in between. This CDR3 is CASSYSASVYYNEQFF. The CDR3 DNA follows: TGTGCCAGCAGTTACTCGGCTAGCGTTTACTACAATGAGCAGTTCTTC.

This clone was observed many times. The chain combines TRBV11-3 with TRBJ2-1, with D uncertain. Trimming removed 2 bases at V and 4 bases at J, with 6 bases between. Germline V gene sequence: CDR1 SGHNT, CDR2 YENEEA. This CDR3 has 13 amino acids. This CDR3 is CASSLNRYNEQFF. The CDR3 bases are TGTGCCAGCAGCTTAAACAGATACAATGAGCAGTTCTTC.

This clone showed up just a few times. One base away lies a much larger clone, so this may be a sequencing read error. Distinct nucleotide sequences in the sample also encode this CDR3. This chain uses TRBV25-1 with TRBJ2-3; TRBD2 matches 7 bases. The CDR3 covers 15 residues. The V gene end was trimmed by 4 bases and the J gene end by 2 bases; junction bases not matched to a gene: 6. The V gene's germline CDR1 is MGHDK and CDR2 SYGVNS. The DNA of the CDR3 is TGTGCCAGCAGTGCTAGCGGAATGTCCACAGATACGCAGTATTTT. It specifies CASSASGMSTDTQYF.

This clone was seen repeatedly, ten times or more. The CDR3 loop is CASRALTSGSYEQYF. CDR3 coding DNA: TGTGCCAGCAGGGCACTTACTAGCGGGAGCTACGAGCAGTACTTC. The genes are TRBV2 and TRBJ2-7, with 11 bases aligning to TRBD2. V shed 6 bases, J shed 3 bases, and the junction held 7 bases outside the gene matches. Germline-derived CDR1 and CDR2 are SNHLY and FYNNEI. This CDR3 is built from 15 residues.

As regards this clone: This could be a read error, since a much larger clone is one nucleotide away. The rearrangement joins TRBV2 to TRBJ2-5; D is tentatively TRBD1 or TRBD2 (5 bases each). The CDR3 consists of 13 residues. V was clipped by 0 bases and J by 6 bases, with 8 bases between them. CDR1 SNHLY and CDR2 FYNNEI come from the germline V gene. The CDR3 protein is CASSEASGQTQYF. For the CDR3, the DNA is TGTGCCAGCAGTGAAGCGTCGGGGCAGACCCAGTACTTC.

To note about this clone: This may stem from a read error, because a much larger clone lies one nucleotide away. J is TRBJ2-1 and V is TRBV11-1; D ambiguous. The CDR3 spans 16 residues. Germline loops: CDR1 SGHAT, CDR2 FQDESV (reference sequence). With 1 base removed from V and 13 bases from J, the gap between germline ends came to 23 bases. The CDR3 spells CASSLGASGFFRDQFF. The CDR3 DNA is TGTGCCAGCAGCTTAGGCGCTAGTGGTTTTTTCCGTGATCAGTTCTTC.

This clone was observed many times. In DNA form, the CDR3 reads TGTGCCAGCAGCCCAGGTTCCCCTAAGGGAAATGAAAAACTGTTTTTT. It is translated as CASSPGSPKGNEKLFF. J is TRBJ1-4 and V is TRBV28, with D hard to call. Per the germline V gene, CDR1 is MDHEN and CDR2 is SYDVKM. The CDR3 has 16 residues. V was shortened by 6 bases and J by 5 bases, with 19 bases between the two germline ends.

The V call is TRBV9, the J call TRBJ2-3; tentatively, D is TRBD1 (7 bases). The germline V and J ends were trimmed by 0 bases and 11 bases, with 19 bases remaining between them. CDR1 is SGDLS and CDR2 is YYNGEE in the germline V gene. The CDR3 sequence is 15 residues long. CDR3 nucleotides: TGTGCCAGCAGCGTAGCGGGAGTAGGGACAGATTGGCAGTATTTT. Translated, it gives CASSVAGVGTDWQYF.

This clone was seen ten or more times. This may be a read error, as it is one base from a much larger clone. The chain is built from TRBV5-6 and TRBJ1-2, with D unresolved. The CDR3 totals 16 residues. CDR1 is SGHDT, CDR2 YYEEEE, per germline. V was shortened by 4 bases and J by 0 bases, with 16 bases between the two germline ends. CDR3 amino acids: CASSPPLSSANYGYTF. CDR3 bases: TGTGCCAGCAGCCCCCCCCTCTCAAGTGCTAACTATGGCTACACCTTC.